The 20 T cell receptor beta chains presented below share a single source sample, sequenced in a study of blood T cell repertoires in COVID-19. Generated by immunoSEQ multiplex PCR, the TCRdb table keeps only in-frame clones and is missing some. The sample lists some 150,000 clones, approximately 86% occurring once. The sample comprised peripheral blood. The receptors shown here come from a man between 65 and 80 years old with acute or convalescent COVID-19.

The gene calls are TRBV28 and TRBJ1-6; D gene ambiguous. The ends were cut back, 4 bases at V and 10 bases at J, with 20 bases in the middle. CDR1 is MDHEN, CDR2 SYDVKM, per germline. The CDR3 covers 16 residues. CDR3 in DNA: TGTGCCAGCAGTTCAAGTACGGGGTCAGAGGGATCACCCCTCCACTTT. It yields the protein CASSSSTGSEGSPLHF.

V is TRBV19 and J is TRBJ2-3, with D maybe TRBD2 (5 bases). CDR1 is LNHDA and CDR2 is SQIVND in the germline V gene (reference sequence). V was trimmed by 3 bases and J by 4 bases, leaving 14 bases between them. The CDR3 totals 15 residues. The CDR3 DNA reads TGTGCCAGTAGTATGGGTACTAGTATCGCAGATACGCAGTATTTT. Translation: CASSMGTSIADTQYF. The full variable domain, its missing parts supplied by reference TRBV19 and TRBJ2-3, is DGGITQSPKYLFRKEGQNVTLSCEQNLNHDAMYWYRQDPGQGLRLIYYSQIVNDFQKGDIAEGYSVSREKKESFPLTVTSAQKNPTAFYLCASSMGTSIADTQYFGPGTRLTVL.

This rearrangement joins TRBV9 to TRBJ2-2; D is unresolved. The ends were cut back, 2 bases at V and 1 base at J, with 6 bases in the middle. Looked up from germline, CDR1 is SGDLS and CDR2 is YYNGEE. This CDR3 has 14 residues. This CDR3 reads CASSVAGNTGELFF. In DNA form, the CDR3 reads TGTGCCAGCAGCGTGGCAGGGAACACCGGGGAGCTGTTTTTT.

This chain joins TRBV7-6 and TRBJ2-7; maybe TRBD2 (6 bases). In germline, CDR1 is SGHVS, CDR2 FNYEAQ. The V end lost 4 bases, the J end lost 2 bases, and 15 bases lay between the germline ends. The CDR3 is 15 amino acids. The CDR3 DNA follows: TGTGCCAGCAGCTCCGCGGGTAGCGGAACCTACGAGCAGTACTTC. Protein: CASSSAGSGTYEQYF.

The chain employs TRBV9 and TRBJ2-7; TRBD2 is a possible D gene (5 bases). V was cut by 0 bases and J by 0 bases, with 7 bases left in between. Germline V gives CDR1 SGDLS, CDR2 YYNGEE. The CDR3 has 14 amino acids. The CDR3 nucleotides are TGTGCCAGCAGCGTAGGACTATACTCCTACGAGCAGTACTTC. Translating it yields CASSVGLYSYEQYF.

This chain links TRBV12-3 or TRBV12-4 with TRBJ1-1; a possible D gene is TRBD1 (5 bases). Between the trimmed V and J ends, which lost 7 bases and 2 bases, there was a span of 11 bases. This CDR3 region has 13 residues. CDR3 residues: CASTQGVNTEAFF. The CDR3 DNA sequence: TGTGCCAGCACCCAAGGGGTTAACACTGAAGCTTTCTTT.

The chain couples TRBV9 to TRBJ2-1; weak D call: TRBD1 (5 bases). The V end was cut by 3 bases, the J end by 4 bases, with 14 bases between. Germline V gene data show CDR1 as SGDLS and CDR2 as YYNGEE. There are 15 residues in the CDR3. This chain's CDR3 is CASSARAPSYNEQFF. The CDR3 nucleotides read TGTGCCAGCAGCGCCAGGGCCCCATCATACAATGAGCAGTTCTTC.

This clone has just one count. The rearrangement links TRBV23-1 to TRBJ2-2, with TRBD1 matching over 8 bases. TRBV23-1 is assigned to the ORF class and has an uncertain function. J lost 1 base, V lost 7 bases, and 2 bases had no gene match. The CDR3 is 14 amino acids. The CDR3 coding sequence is TGCGCCAGCACCGGGACAGGGAACACCGGGGAGCTGTTTTTT. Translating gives CASTGTGNTGELFF.

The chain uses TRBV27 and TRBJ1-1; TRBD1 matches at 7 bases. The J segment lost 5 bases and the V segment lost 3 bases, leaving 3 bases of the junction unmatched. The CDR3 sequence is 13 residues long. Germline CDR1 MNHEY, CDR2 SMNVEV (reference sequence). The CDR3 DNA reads TGTGCCAGCAGTTTCACAGGGGAGACTGAAGCTTTCTTT. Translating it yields CASSFTGETEAFF.

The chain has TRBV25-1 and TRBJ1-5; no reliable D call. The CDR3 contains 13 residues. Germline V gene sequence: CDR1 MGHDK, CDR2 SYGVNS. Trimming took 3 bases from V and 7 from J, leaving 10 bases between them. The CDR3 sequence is CASSDIGGQPQHF. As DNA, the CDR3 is TGTGCCAGCAGTGATATAGGCGGACAGCCCCAGCATTTT.

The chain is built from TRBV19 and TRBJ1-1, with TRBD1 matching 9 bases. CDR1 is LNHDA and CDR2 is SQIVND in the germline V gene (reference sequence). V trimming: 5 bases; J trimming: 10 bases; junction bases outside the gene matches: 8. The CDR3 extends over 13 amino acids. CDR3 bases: TGTGCCAGTAGTCCCCGGGACAGGGTTAGAGCTTTCTTT. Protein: CASSPRDRVRAFF.

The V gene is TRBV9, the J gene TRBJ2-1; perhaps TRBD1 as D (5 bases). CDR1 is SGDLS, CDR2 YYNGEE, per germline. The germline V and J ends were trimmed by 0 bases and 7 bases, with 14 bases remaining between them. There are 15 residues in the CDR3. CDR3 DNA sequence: TGTGCCAGCAGCGTAGATCCCCAGGGTGGGAATGAGCAGTTCTTC. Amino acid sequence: CASSVDPQGGNEQFF.

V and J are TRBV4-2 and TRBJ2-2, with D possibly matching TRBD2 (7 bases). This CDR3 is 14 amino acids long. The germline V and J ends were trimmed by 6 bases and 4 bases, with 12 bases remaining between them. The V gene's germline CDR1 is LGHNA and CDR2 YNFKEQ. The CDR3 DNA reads TGTGCCAGCAGTGGACTAGGGGGCACCGGGGAGCTGTTTTTT. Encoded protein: CASSGLGGTGELFF.

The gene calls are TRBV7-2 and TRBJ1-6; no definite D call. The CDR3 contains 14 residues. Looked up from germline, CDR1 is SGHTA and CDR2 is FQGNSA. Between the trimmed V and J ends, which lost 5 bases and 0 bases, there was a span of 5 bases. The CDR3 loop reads CASSRSSYNSPLHF. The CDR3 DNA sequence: TGTGCCAGCAGCCGTAGCTCCTATAATTCACCCCTCCACTTT.

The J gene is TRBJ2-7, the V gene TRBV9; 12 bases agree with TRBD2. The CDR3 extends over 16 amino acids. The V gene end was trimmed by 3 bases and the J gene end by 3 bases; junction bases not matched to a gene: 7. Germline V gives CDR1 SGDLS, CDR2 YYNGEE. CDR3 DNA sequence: TGTGCCAGCAGCGAAGAAAGACTAGCGGGGGTCTACGAGCAGTACTTC. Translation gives CASSEERLAGVYEQYF.

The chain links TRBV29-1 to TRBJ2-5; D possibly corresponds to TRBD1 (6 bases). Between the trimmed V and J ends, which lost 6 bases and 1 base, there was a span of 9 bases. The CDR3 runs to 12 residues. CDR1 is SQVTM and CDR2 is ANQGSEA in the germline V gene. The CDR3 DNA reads TGCAGCGTCCACAGGGCCCAAGAGACCCAGTACTTC. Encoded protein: CSVHRAQETQYF. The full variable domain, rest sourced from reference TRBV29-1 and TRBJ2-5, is SAVISQKPSRDICQRGTSLTIQCQVDSQVTMMFWYRQQPGQSLTLIATANQGSEATYESGFVIDKFPISRPNLTFSTLTVSNMSPEDSSIYLCSVHRAQETQYFGPGTRLLVL.

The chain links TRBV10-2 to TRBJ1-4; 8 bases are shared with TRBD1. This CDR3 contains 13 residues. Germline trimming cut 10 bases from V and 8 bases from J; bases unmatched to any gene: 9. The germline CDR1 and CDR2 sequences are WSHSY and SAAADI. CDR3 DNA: TGCGCCACTACGACAGGGGAGGAAGAAAAACTGTTTTTT. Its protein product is CATTTGEEEKLFF.

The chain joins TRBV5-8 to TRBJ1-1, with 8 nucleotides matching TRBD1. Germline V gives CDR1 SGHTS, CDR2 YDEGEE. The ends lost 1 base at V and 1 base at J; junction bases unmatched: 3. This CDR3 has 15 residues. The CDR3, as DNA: TGTGCCAGCAGCTTGAGGGACAGGCAGAACACTGAAGCTTTCTTT. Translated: CASSLRDRQNTEAFF.

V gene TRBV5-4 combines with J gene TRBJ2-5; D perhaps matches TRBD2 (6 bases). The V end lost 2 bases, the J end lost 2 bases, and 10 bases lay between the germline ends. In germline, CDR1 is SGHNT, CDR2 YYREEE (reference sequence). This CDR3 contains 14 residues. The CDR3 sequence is CASSFSDYQETQYF. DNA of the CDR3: TGTGCCAGCAGCTTCTCGGACTATCAAGAGACCCAGTACTTC.

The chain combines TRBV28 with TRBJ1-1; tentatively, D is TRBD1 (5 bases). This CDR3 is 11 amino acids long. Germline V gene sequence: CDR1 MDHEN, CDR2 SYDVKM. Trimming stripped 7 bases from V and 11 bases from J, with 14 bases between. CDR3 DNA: TGTGCCAGCAACCAGGGACTAAAGGCTTTCTTT. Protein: CASNQGLKAFF.